The rows below give T cell receptor beta chains drawn from one sample of a study of T cell changes during pregnancy in multiple sclerosis. Clones were sequenced by immunoSEQ multiplex PCR, and TCRdb holds only the in-frame ones, with some missing. There are roughly 64,000 clones in the sample; roughly 91% occur only once, and 1% to 1.5% lies in the top ten. This specimen was peripheral blood, taken in the second trimester of pregnancy. These receptors were collected from a female donor with multiple sclerosis, enrolled in a pregnancy study. Each CDR3 is given with its conserved first and last residue. Each record gives: clone size, V gene, J gene, D gene, CDR3 DNA, CDR3 protein. D genes are given only for firm matches. The size field is filled for only some rows; it gives once, few, many or a size class.

>.|TRBV2|TRBJ1-3|.
TGTGCCAGCAGTGATGGGCGGGGCGGTGGAAACACCATATATTTT
CASSDGRGGGNTIYF
>.|TRBV5-6|TRBJ2-3|.
TGTGCCAGCAACCTGGGATGGGCGGGGCAAGATACGCAGTATTTT
CASNLGWAGQDTQYF
>.|TRBV2|TRBJ2-1|TRBD1
TGTGCCAGCCATCGACAGGGGTTGGATGAGCAGTTCTTC
CASHRQGLDEQFF
>.|TRBV19|TRBJ2-1|TRBD2
TGTGCCAGTAGCCGTGCACTAGCGGGGGGCCTAAAGGCCTACAATGAGCAGTTCTTC
CASSRALAGGLKAYNEQFF
>once|TRBV7-3|TRBJ2-1|.
TGTGCCAGCAGCTTAACAACTACCTACAATGAGCAGTTCTTC
CASSLTTTYNEQFF
>.|TRBV18|TRBJ2-5|.
TGTGCCAGCTCATATAGCGGTGGGGAGACCCAGTACTTC
CASSYSGGETQYF
>.|TRBV18|TRBJ2-5|.
TGTGCCAGCTCGTCAGAGGGGGGGAAAGAGACCCAGTACTTC
CASSSEGGKETQYF
>.|TRBV5-6|TRBJ2-7|.
TGTGCCAGCAGCCTGGGCGCAGGTTACGGCTACGAGCAGTACTTC
CASSLGAGYGYEQYF
>.|TRBV12-1|TRBJ2-1|.
TGTGCCAGCAGCCCTTGGGGGGGTAGTGATCATTGTGAGCAGTTCTTC
CASSPWGGSDHCEQFF
>.|TRBV4-2|TRBJ2-7|TRBD1
TGTGCCAGCAGCCGTGGGACAGAGAGCTCCTACGAGCAGTACTTC
CASSRGTESSYEQYF
>.|TRBV11-1|TRBJ1-1|TRBD1
TGTGCCAGCAGCTTAGTACAGGGGGAAACTGAAGCTTTCTTT
CASSLVQGETEAFF
>.|TRBV28|TRBJ1-2|.
TGTGCCAGCACCACATTAAACTATGGCTACACCTTC
CASTTLNYGYTF
>.|TRBV21-1|TRBJ1-5|.
TGTGCCAGCAGCAAGCAGGGCAATCAGCCCCAGCATTTT
CASSKQGNQPQHF
>.|TRBV27|TRBJ2-1|TRBD2
TGTGCCAGCAGTCCAACCGCGGCAGGGAGGGCCTACAATGAGCAGTTCTTC
CASSPTAAGRAYNEQFF
>.|TRBV5-1|TRBJ1-1|.
TGCGCCAGCAGCCCTGCTGGGCTTTGGCTGACTGAAGCTTTCTTT
CASSPAGLWLTEAFF
>.|TRBV10-3|TRBJ1-1|.
TGTGCCATCAGTGAGGGCAGTCACACTGAAGCTTTCTTT
CAISEGSHTEAFF
>.|TRBV18|TRBJ1-1|TRBD1
TGTGCCAGCTCACCGCAGGGGGTTGGGAACACTGAAGCTTTCTTT
CASSPQGVGNTEAFF
>.|TRBV5-1|TRBJ1-6|TRBD1
TGCGCCAGCAGCCCCGGCGGACAGGGACATTCACCCCTCCACTTT
CASSPGGQGHSPLHF
>.|TRBV5-4|TRBJ1-1|.
TGTGCCAGCAGCTTAACAGCTAACACTGAAGCTTTCTTT
CASSLTANTEAFF
>.|TRBV2|TRBJ1-1|.
TGTGCCACAGACAGTAACAAAGCTTTCTTT
CATDSNKAFF
>.|TRBV10-1|TRBJ2-7|TRBD2
TGCGCCAGCAGCCGGTCGGGGGGACGGCAGTACTTC
CASSRSGGRQYF
>.|TRBV7-2|TRBJ2-2|.
TGTGCCAGCAGCTCTTCCGGGGAGCTGTTTTTT
CASSSSGELFF
>.|TRBV4-2|TRBJ2-3|.
TGTGCCAGCACCAAAGACGGGTATAGCACAGATACGCAGTATTTT
CASTKDGYSTDTQYF
>.|TRBV4-3|TRBJ2-1|.
TGCGCCAGCAGCCGCCTGGCTAGCTCCTACAATGAGCAGTTCTTC
CASSRLASSYNEQFF
>.|TRBV11-1|TRBJ1-1|.
TGTGCCAGCAGGTGGCACAGGAACACTGAAGCTTTCTTT
CASRWHRNTEAFF
>.|TRBV27|TRBJ1-1|.
TGTGCCAGCAGTTTCACGCGGGAGGGGAACACTGAAGCTTTCTTT
CASSFTREGNTEAFF